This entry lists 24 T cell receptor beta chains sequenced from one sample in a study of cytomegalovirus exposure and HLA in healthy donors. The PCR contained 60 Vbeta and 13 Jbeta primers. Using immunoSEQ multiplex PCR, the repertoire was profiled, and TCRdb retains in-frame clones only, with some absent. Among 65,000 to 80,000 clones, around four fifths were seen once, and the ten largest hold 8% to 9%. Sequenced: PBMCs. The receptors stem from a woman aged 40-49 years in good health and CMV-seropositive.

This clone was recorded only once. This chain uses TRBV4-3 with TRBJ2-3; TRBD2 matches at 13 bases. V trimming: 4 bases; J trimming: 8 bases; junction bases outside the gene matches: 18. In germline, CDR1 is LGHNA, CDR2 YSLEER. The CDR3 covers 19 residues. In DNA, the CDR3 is TGCGCCAGCAGCCCAAAGTATACGGTGGGACTAGCGGGGAGAGGTACGCAGTATTTT. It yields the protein CASSPKYTVGLAGRGTQYF.

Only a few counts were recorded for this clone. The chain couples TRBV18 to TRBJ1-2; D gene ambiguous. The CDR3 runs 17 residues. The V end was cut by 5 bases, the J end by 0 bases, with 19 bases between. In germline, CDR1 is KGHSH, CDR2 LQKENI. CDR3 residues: CASSSTQDGGANYGYTF. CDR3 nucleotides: TGTGCCAGCTCATCGACCCAGGACGGAGGAGCTAACTATGGCTACACCTTC.

In nucleotides, the CDR3 is TGTGCCAGCGGGGGGGTAGGGGGAAGGATTCAGCCCCAGCATTTT. Its translation is CASGGVGGRIQPQHF. The chain is built from TRBV2 and TRBJ1-5; D is perhaps TRBD1 (6 bases). The V end was cut by 8 bases, the J end by 6 bases, with 20 bases between. CDR3 size: 15 residues. Germline V CDR1 and CDR2: SNHLY, FYNNEI.

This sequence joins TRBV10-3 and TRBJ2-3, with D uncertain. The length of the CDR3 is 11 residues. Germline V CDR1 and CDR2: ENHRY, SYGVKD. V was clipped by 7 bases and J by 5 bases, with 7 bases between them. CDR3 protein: CAITYLDTQYF. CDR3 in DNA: TGTGCCATCACTTACTTAGATACGCAGTATTTT.

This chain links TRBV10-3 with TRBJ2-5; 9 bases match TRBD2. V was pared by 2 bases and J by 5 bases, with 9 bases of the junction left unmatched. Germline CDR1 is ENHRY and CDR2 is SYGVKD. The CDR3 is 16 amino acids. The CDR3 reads CAISEAQLAGDETQYF. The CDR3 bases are TGTGCCATCAGTGAGGCCCAGTTAGCGGGGGATGAGACCCAGTACTTC.

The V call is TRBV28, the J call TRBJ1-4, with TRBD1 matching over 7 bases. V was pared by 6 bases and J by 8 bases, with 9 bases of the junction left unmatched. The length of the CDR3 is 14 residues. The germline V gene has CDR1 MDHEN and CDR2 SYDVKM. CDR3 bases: TGTGCCAGCAGGGTAGGGACAGCGGAGGAAAAACTGTTTTTT. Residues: CASRVGTAEEKLFF.

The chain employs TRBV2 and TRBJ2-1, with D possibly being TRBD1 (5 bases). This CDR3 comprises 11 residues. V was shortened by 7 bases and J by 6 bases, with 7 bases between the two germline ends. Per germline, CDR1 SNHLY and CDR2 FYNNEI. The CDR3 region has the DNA TGTGCCAGCACTGACAGCAATGAGCAGTTCTTC. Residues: CASTDSNEQFF. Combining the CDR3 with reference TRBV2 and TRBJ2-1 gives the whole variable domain EPEVTQTPSHQVTQMGQEVILRCVPISNHLYFYWYRQILGQKVEFLVSFYNNEISEKSEIFDDQFSVERPDGSNFTLKIRSTKLEDSAMYFCASTDSNEQFFGPGTRLTVL.

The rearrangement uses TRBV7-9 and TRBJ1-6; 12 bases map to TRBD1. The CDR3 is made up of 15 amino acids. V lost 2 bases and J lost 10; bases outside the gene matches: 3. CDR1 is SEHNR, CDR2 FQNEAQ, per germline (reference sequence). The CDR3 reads CASSLRDRGQSPLHF. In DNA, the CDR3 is TGTGCCAGCAGCTTACGGGACAGGGGGCAATCACCCCTCCACTTT.

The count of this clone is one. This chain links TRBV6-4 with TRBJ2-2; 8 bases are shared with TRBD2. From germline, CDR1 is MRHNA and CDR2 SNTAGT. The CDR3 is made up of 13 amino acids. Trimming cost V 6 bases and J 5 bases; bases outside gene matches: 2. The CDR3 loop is CASSREGTGELFF. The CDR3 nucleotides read TGTGCCAGCAGCCGGGAGGGGACCGGGGAGCTGTTTTTT.

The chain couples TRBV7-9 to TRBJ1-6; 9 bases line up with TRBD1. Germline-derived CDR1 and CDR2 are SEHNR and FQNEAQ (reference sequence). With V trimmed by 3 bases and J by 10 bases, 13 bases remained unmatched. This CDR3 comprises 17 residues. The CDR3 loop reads CASSFGTQGARRSPLHF. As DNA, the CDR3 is TGTGCCAGCAGCTTTGGGACACAGGGGGCTAGAAGATCACCCCTCCACTTT.

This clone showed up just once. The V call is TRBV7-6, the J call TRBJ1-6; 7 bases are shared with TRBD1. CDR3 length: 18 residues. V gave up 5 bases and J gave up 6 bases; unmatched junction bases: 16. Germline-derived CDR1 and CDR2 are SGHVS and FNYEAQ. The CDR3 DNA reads TGTGCCAGCAGCCCCACCCGAGGGGGCAGGGGGACTAATTCACCCCTCCACTTT. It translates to CASSPTRGGRGTNSPLHF.

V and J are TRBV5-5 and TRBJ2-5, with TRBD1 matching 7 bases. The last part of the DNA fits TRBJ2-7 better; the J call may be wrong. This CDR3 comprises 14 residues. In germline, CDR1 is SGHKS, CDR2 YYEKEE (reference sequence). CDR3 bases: TGTGCCAGCAGTGATCCGACAGGGACCTACGAGCAGTACTTC. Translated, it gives CASSDPTGTYEQYF.

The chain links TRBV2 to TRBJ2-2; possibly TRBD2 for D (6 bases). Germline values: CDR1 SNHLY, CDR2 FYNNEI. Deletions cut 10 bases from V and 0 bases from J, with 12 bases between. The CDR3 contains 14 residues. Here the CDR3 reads CANRGTSNTGELFF. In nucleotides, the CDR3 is TGTGCCAACCGCGGGACCTCGAACACCGGGGAGCTGTTTTTT.

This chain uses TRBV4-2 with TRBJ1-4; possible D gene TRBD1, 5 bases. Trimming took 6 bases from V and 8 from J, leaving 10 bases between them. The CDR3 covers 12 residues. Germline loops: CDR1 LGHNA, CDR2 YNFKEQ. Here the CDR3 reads CASSSPGEKLFF. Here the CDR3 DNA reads TGTGCCAGCAGTTCCCCAGGGGAAAAACTGTTTTTT.

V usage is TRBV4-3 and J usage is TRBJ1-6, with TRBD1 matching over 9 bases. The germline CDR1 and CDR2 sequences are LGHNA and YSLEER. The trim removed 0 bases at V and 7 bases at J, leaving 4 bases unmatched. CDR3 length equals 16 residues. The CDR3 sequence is CASSQDWDRANSPLHF. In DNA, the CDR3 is TGCGCCAGCAGCCAAGATTGGGACAGGGCCAATTCACCCCTCCACTTT.

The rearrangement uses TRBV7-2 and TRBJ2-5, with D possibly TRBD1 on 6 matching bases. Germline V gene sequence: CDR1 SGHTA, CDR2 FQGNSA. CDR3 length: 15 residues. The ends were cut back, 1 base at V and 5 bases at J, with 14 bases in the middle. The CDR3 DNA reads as TGTGCCAGCAGCTTAGGGGACACCAGTGTGGAGACCCAGTACTTC. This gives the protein CASSLGDTSVETQYF.

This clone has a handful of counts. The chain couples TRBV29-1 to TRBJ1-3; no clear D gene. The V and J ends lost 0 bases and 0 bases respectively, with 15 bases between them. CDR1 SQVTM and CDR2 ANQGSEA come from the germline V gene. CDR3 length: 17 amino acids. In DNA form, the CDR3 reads TGCAGCGTTGAAGAGGGAGTACGTGACTTCTCTGGAAACACCATATATTTT. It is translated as CSVEEGVRDFSGNTIYF.

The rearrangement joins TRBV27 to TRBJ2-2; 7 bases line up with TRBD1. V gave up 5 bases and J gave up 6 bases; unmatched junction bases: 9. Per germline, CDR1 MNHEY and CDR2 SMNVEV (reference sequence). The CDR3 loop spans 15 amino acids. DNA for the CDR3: TGTGCCAGCAGTCCGATGACAGGGTATTCCGGGGAGCTGTTTTTT. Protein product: CASSPMTGYSGELFF.

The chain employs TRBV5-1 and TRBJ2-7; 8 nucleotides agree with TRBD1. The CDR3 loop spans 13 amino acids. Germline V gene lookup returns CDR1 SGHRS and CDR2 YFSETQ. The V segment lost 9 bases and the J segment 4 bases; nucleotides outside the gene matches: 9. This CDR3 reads CATRAGQDYEQYF. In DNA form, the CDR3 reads TGCGCCACCCGGGCGGGACAGGATTACGAGCAGTACTTC.

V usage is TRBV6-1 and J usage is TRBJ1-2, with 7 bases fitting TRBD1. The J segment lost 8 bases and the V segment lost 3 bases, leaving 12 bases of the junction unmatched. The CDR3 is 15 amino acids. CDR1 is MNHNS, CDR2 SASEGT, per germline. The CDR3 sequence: CASSEPGQINKGYTF. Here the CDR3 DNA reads TGTGCCAGCAGTGAGCCGGGACAGATCAATAAAGGCTACACCTTC.

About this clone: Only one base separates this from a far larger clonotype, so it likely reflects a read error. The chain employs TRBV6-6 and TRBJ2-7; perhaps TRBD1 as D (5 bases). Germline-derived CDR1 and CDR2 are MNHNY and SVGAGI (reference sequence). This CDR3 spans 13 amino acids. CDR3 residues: CASSLTDSYERYF. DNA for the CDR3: TGTGCCAGCAGCCTGACAGATTCCTACGAGCGGTACTTC.

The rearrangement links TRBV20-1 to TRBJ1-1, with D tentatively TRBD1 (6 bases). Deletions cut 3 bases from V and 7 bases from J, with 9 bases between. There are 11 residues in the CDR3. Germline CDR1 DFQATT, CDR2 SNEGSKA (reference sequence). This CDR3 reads CSASHRDEAFF. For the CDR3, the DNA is TGCAGTGCTAGCCACAGGGATGAAGCTTTCTTT.

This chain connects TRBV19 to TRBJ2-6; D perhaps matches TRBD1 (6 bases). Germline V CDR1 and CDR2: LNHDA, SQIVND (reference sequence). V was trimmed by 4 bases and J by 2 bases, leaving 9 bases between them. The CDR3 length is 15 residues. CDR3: CASSTAGAGANVLTF. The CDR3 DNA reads TGTGCCAGTAGTACCGCAGGGGCTGGGGCCAACGTCCTGACTTTC. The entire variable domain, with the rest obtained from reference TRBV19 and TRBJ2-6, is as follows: DGGITQSPKYLFRKEGQNVTLSCEQNLNHDAMYWYRQDPGQGLRLIYYSQIVNDFQKGDIAEGYSVSREKKESFPLTVTSAQKNPTAFYLCASSTAGAGANVLTFGAGSRLTVL.

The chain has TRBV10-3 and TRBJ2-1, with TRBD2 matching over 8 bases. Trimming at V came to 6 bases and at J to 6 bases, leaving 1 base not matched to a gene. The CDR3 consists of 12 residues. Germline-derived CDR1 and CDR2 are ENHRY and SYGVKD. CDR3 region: CAISGGANEQFF. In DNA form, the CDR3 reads TGTGCCATCAGCGGGGGGGCCAATGAGCAGTTCTTC.